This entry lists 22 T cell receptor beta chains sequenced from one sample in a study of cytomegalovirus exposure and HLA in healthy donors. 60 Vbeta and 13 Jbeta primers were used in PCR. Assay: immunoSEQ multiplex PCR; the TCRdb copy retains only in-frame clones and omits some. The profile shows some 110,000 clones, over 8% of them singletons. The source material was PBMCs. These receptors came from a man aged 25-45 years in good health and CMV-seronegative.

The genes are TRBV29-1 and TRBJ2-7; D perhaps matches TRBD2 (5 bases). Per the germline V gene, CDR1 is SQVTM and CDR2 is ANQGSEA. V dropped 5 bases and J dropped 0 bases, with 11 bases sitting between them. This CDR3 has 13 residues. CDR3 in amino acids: CSVWTGSSYEQYF. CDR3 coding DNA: TGCAGCGTTTGGACGGGGAGCTCCTACGAGCAGTACTTC.

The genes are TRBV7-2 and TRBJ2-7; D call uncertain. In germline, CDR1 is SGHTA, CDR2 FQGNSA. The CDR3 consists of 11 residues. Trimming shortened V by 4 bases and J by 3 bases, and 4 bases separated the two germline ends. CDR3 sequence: CASSSIYEQYF. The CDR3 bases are TGTGCCAGCAGCTCAATCTACGAGCAGTACTTC.

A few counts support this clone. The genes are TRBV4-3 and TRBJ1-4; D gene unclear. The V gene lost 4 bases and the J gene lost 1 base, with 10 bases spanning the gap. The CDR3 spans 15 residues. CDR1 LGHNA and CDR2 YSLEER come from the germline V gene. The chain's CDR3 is CASSPLRGTNEKLFF. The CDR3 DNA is TGCGCCAGCAGCCCCCTCCGGGGAACTAATGAAAAACTGTTTTTT.

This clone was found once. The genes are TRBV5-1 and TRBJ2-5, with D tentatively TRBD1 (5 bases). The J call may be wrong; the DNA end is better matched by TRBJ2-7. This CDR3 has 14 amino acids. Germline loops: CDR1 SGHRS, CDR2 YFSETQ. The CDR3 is CASSSGQGFYEQYF. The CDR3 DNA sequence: TGCGCCAGCAGCTCTGGGCAGGGCTTCTACGAGCAGTACTTC.

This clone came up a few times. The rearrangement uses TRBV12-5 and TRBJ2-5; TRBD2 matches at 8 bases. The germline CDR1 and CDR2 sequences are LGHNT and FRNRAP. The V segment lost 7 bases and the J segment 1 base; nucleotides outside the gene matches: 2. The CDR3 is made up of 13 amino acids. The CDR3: CASASGGQETQYF. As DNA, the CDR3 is TGTGCTAGTGCCAGCGGGGGCCAAGAGACCCAGTACTTC. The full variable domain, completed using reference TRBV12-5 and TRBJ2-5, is DARVTQTPRHKVTEMGQEVTMRCQPILGHNTVFWYRQTMMQGLELLAYFRNRAPLDDSGMPKDRFSAEMPDATLATLKIQPSEPRDSAVYFCASASGGQETQYFGPGTRLLVL.

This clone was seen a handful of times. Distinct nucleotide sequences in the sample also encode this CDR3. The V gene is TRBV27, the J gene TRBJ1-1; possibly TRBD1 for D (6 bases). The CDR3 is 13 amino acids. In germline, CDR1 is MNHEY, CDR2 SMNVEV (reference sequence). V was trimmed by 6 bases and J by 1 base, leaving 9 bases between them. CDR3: CASSPRGNTEAFF. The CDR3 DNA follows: TGTGCCAGCAGCCCCAGGGGGAACACTGAAGCTTTCTTT.

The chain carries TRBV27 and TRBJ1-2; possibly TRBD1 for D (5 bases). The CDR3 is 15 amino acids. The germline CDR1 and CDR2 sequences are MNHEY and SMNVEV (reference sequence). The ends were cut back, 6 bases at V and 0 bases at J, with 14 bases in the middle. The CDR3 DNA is TGTGCCAGCAGCCCTTGGGGGGAAGCTAACTATGGCTACACCTTC. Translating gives CASSPWGEANYGYTF.

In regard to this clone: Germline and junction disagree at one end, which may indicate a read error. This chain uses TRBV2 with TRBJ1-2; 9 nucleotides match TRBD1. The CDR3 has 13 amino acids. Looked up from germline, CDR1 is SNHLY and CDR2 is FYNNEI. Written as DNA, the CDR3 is TGTGCCAGCAATGAACAGGGGGCCTATGGCTACACCTTC. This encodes CASNEQGAYGYTF.

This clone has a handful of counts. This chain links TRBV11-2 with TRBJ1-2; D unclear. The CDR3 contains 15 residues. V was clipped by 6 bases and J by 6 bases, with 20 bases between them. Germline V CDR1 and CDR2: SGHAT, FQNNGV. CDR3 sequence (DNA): TGTGCCAGCAGTCCCGTTAGAGGGCGCTTTGATGGCTACACCTTC. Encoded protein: CASSPVRGRFDGYTF.

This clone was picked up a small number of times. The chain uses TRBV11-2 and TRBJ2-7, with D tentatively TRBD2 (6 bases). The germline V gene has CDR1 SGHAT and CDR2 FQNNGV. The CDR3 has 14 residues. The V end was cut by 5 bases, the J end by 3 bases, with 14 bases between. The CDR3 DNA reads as TGTGCCAGCAGCCCCGGGACTTACCTCTACGAGCAGTACTTC. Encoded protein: CASSPGTYLYEQYF.

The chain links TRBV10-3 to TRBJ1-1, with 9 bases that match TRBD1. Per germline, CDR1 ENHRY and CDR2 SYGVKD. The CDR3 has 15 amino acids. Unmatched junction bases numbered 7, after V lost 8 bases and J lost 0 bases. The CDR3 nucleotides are TGTGCCATCGGGAGGACAGGGGATATGAACACTGAAGCTTTCTTT. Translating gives CAIGRTGDMNTEAFF.

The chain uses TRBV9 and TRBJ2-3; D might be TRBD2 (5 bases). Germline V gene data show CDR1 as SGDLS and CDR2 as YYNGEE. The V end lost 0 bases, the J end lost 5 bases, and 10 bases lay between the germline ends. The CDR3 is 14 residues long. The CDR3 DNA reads TGTGCCAGCAGCGTAGCCTTTCGGGGAGATACGCAGTATTTT. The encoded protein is CASSVAFRGDTQYF.

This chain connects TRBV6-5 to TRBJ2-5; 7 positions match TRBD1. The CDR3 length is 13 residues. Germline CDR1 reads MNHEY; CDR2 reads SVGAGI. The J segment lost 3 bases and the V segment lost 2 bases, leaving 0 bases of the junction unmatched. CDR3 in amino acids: CASSYDREETQYF. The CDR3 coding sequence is TGTGCCAGCAGTTACGACAGGGAAGAGACCCAGTACTTC.

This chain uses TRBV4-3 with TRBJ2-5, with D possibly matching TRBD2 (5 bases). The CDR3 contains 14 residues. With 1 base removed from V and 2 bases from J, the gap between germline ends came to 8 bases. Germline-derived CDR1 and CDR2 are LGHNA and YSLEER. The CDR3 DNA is TGCGCCAGCAGCCAAGTACGGGGACAAGAGACCCAGTACTTC. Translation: CASSQVRGQETQYF.

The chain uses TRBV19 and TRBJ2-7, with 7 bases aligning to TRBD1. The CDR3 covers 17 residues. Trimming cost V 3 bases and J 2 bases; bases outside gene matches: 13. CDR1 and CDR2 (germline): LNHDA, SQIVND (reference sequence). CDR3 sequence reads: CASSMKIGRGKPYEQYF. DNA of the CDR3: TGTGCCAGTAGTATGAAAATAGGCAGGGGGAAGCCCTACGAGCAGTACTTC.

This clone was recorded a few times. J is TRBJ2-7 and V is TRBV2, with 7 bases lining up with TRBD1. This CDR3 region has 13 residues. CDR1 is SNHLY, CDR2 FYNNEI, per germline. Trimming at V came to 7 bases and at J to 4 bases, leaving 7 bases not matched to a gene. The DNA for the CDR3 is TGTGCCAGCAATTCGCAGGGGGAGTACGAGCAGTACTTC. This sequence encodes CASNSQGEYEQYF.

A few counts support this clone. The CDR3 sequence is CASSHKPGLSSGANVLTF. The CDR3 DNA sequence: TGCGCCAGCAGCCACAAACCGGGACTGAGCTCTGGGGCCAACGTCCTGACTTTC. The chain recombines TRBV4-1 with TRBJ2-6; D possibly corresponds to TRBD2 (6 bases). Germline V gene sequence: CDR1 MGHRA, CDR2 YSYEKL. This CDR3 spans 18 amino acids. With 3 bases removed from V and 0 bases from J, the gap between germline ends came to 15 bases.

The CDR3: CASSQQGLAKNIQYF. The CDR3 DNA is TGTGCCAGCAGCCAACAGGGTCTAGCCAAAAACATTCAGTACTTC. This chain connects TRBV14 to TRBJ2-4; D possibly corresponds to TRBD1 (5 bases). Germline V gives CDR1 SGHDN, CDR2 FVKESK. The CDR3 runs 15 residues. Trimming pared 2 bases from V and 0 bases from J, leaving 8 bases between.

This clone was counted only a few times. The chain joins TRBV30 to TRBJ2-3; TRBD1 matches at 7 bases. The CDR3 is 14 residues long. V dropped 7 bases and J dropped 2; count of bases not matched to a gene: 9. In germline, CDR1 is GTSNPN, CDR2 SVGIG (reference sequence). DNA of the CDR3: TGTGCCTCGTCCGGGGACAGCAACACAGATACGCAGTATTTT. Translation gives CASSGDSNTDTQYF.

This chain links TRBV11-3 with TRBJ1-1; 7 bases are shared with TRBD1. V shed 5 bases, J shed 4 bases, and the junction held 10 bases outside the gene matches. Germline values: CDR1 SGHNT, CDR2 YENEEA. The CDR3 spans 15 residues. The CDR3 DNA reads TGTGCCAGCAGCCGACAGGGCCCGACGGGCACTGAAGCTTTCTTT. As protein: CASSRQGPTGTEAFF.

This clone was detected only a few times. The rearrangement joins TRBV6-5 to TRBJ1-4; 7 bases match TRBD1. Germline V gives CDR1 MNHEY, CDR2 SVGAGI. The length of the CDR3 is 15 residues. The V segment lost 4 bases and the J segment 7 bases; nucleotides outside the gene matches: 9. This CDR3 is CASSSQTGRIEKLFF. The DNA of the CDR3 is TGTGCCAGCAGTTCTCAGACAGGGAGGATTGAAAAACTGTTTTTT.

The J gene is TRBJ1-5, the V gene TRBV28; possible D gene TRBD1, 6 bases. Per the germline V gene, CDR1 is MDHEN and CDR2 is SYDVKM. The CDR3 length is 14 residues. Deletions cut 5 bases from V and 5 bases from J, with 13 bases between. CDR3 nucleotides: TGTGCCAGCAGTGATGACAGGCTGGATCAGCCCCAGCATTTT. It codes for CASSDDRLDQPQHF.